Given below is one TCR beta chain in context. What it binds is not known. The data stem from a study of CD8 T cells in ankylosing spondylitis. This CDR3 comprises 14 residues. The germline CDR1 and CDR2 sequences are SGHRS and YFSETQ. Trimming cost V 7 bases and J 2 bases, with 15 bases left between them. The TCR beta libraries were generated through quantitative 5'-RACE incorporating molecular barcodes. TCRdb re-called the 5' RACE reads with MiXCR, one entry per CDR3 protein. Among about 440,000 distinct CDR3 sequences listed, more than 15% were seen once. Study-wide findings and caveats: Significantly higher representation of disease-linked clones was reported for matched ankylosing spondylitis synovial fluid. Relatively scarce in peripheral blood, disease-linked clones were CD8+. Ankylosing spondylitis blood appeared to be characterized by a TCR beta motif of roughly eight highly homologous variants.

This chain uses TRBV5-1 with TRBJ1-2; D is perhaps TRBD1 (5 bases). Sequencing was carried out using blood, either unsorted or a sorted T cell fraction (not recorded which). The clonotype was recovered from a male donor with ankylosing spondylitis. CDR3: CASVEGSGNYGYTF. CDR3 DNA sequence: TGCGCCAGCGTCGAGGGGTCAGGGAACTATGGCTACACCTTC.